This record covers a single T cell receptor beta chain. The T cells that were sequenced for TCR beta were CD8+ and CD4+ cells from blood. Each Susac syndrome patient had definite or probable disease by recently defined criteria. It was negative isolation that provided the CD8+ and CD4+ T cells, whereas TEMRA cells were enriched by FACS. This CDR3 is built from 15 residues. The V gene's germline CDR1 is DFQATT and CDR2 SNEGSKA (reference sequence). V was clipped by 4 bases and J by 3 bases, with 17 bases between them. The sample belongs to a study of CD8 T cells in Susac syndrome. The RNA, roughly 0.5 to 1 ug, was put through reverse transcription using random hexamers. Across 54 Vbeta and 13 Jbeta, TCR beta CDR3 was amplified with immunoSEQ multiplex PCR. TCRdb analysed the immunoSEQ multiplex PCR reads with MiXCR anew, one entry per CDR3 protein. Of about 180,000 distinct CDR3 sequences detected, roughly 92% appear once; the ten largest clones hold roughly 0.12%.

This TCR was sampled from a human donor with Susac syndrome. Source material: CD4+ T cells from PBMCs. The chain combines TRBV20-1 with TRBJ2-3; perhaps TRBD1 as D (6 bases). CDR3 nucleotides: TGCAGTGCTAAGCGAGGAGACAGGAAAACAGATACGCAGTATTTT. It specifies CSAKRGDRKTDTQYF.